This T cell receptor (beta chain) was sequenced in a study of blood T cell repertoires in COVID-19. The V gene's germline CDR1 is LNHDA and CDR2 SQIVND (reference sequence). The CDR3 is 12 residues long. The V end lost 4 bases, the J end lost 5 bases, and 8 bases lay between the germline ends. Using immunoSEQ multiplex PCR, the repertoire was profiled, and TCRdb retains in-frame clones only, with some absent. The sample has roughly 59,000 clones, 76% seen once. The sequenced sample was peripheral blood. The J gene is TRBJ1-2, the V gene TRBV19; D perhaps matches TRBD1 (6 bases). The receptor's source is a woman between 45 and 65 years old with active or convalescent COVID-19. In DNA, the CDR3 is TGTGCCAGTAGTACGGGACAATATGGCTACACCTTC. Amino acid sequence: CASSTGQYGYTF.